Listed below are T cell receptor beta chains from one sample, sequenced in a study of Graves' ophthalmopathy and Graves' hyperthyroidism. A single record per CDR3 protein comes from TCRdb applying MiXCR to the multiplex PCR reads. The sample shows approximately 540,000 distinct CDR3 sequences, approximately 37% of them seen only once. Sequences were obtained from peripheral blood or thyroid tissue (not recorded which). The receptor source for this set is an adult man with Graves' hyperthyroidism. Both conserved end residues are part of each CDR3. Each record gives: J gene, D gene, V gene, clone size, CDR3 protein, CDR3 DNA. D genes are given only for firm matches. The listing skips clone size in some rows; elsewhere it reads once, few, many or a size class.

TRBJ1-4 - TRBV11-1 many CASSPGNSGNEKLFF TGTGCCAGCAGCCCTGGGAACAGCGGTAATGAAAAACTGTTTTTT
TRBJ2-5 TRBD2 TRBV7-8 many CASSLAPLAGDETQYF TGTGCCAGCAGCTTAGCCCCCCTAGCGGGAGACGAGACCCAGTACTTC
TRBJ1-6 TRBD1 TRBV7-2 - CASSPLSRDSLNSPLHF TGTGCCAGCTCACCATTAAGTCGGGACAGCCTCAATTCACCCCTCCACTTT
TRBJ1-2 - TRBV19 many CARQVYYGYTF TGTGCCAGACAGGTTTATTATGGCTACACCTTC
TRBJ2-2 - TRBV7-9 many CASSLVTGELFF TGTGCCAGCAGCTTAGTCACCGGGGAGCTGTTTTTT
TRBJ1-5 TRBD1 TRBV7-9 - CASSLVGTGVNQPQHF TGTGCCAGCAGCTTAGTCGGGACAGGGGTAAATCAGCCCCAGCATTTT
TRBJ2-7 - TRBV4-2 many CASSPAVAGDLYEQYF TGTGCCAGCAGCCCGGCGGTGGCAGGGGATCTCTACGAGCAGTACTTC
TRBJ2-5 TRBD2 TRBV27 few CASSSAGEGTQETQYF TGTGCCAGCAGTTCCGCCGGGGAGGGGACGCAAGAGACCCAGTACTTC
TRBJ1-1 - TRBV3-1 - CASSQVTGRRGEAFF TGTGCCAGCAGCCAAGTTACGGGGAGAAGGGGTGAAGCTTTCTTT
TRBJ2-5 TRBD2 TRBV7-2 many CASSLSAGGPSREETQYF TGTGCCAGCAGCTTATCGGCGGGAGGGCCGAGTAGAGAAGAGACCCAGTACTTC
TRBJ2-3 TRBD2 TRBV6-5 once CASSGALGTSGSTDTQYF TGTGCCAGCAGTGGGGCTCTGGGGACTAGCGGGAGCACAGATACGCAGTATTTT
TRBJ2-5 - TRBV15 many CATSTDRDHVGTQYF TGTGCCACCAGCACAGACCGGGACCACGTGGGGACCCAGTACTTC
TRBJ2-5 TRBD2 TRBV6-2/TRBV6-3 few CASSPRHRGEETQYF TGTGCCAGCAGTCCTCGACATCGGGGGGAAGAGACCCAGTACTTC
TRBJ2-7 - TRBV12-3/TRBV12-4 many CASSLRDGSSYEQYF TGTGCCAGCAGTTTAAGGGACGGGAGCTCCTACGAGCAGTACTTC
TRBJ2-2 TRBD1 TRBV5-1 once CASGQGDTGELFF TGCGCCAGCGGGCAGGGGGACACCGGGGAGCTGTTTTTT
TRBJ1-1 - TRBV20-1 many CSARSPGREAFF TGCAGTGCTAGATCCCCGGGACGTGAAGCTTTCTTT
TRBJ2-1 TRBD1 TRBV10-3 - CAISDPGQGYNEQFF TGTGCCATCAGTGACCCGGGACAGGGGTACAATGAGCAGTTCTTC
TRBJ1-2 TRBD1 TRBV7-9 - CASSFRDSANYGYTF TGTGCCAGCAGCTTCCGGGACAGCGCTAACTATGGCTACACCTTC
TRBJ2-3 TRBD2 TRBV7-2 - CASSQGLAGGKVITDTQYF TGTGCCAGCAGCCAGGGACTAGCGGGAGGGAAAGTGATCACAGATACGCAGTATTTT
TRBJ1-6 - TRBV5-4 - CASSFRQSDNSPLHF TGTGCCAGCAGCTTTAGACAGAGCGATAATTCACCCCTCCACTTT